These 26 T cell receptor beta chains were sequenced from one sample in a study of T cell repertoires in cytomegalovirus infection. Their antigens remain unidentified. Each CDR3 protein gets one entry after TCRdb re-called the reads with MiXCR. Here the sample spans under 850,000 distinct CDR3 sequences, about 33% being singletons. The material was cultured PBMCs, obtained from culture after CMV antigen stimulation. These TCRs come from a human donor in good health (CMV status not recorded). Some clones in this sample may be carry-over from other donors' samples.

This clonotype was observed a handful of times. V usage is TRBV20-1 and J usage is TRBJ2-3; D perhaps matches TRBD2 (6 bases). Germline CDR1 is DFQATT and CDR2 is SNEGSKA (reference sequence). The CDR3 is made up of 15 amino acids. V was cut by 5 bases and J by 0 bases, with 15 bases left in between. CDR3 DNA sequence: TGCAGTGCTCCCCCTGGCGGGGCTAGCACAGATACGCAGTATTTT. Its protein is CSAPPGGASTDTQYF.

This clonotype turned up a few times. V gene TRBV20-1 combines with J gene TRBJ1-1, with D possibly TRBD1 on 6 matching bases. Trimming shortened V by 3 bases and J by 3 bases, and 23 bases separated the two germline ends. Germline-derived CDR1 and CDR2 are DFQATT and SNEGSKA (reference sequence). This CDR3 spans 17 amino acids. Here the CDR3 reads CSASGGRLRMGHTEAFF. CDR3 bases: TGCAGTGCTAGTGGGGGCAGGCTACGCATGGGGCACACTGAAGCTTTCTTT.

The rearrangement uses TRBV4-1 and TRBJ2-1; possibly TRBD2 for D (6 bases). Germline V gene data show CDR1 as MGHRA and CDR2 as YSYEKL. Trimming removed 4 bases at V and 4 bases at J, with 17 bases between. The CDR3 has 16 residues. In DNA form, the CDR3 reads TGCGCCAGCAGCCGCCCGGGGGAGACCCTATACAATGAGCAGTTCTTC. It encodes CASSRPGETLYNEQFF.

Points on this clonotype: Just one base apart from a much larger clone, this may be a read error. The chain combines TRBV7-2 with TRBJ2-3; 11 bases are shared with TRBD1. The germline gives CDR1 SGHTA, CDR2 FQGNSA. The CDR3 is 14 residues long. The CDR3 loop reads CATSPGQGADTQYF. CDR3 DNA sequence: TGTGCCACCAGCCCGGGACAGGGGGCAGATACGCAGTATTTT.

The chain employs TRBV6-6 and TRBJ2-3, with TRBD1 matching 7 bases. There are 14 residues in the CDR3. The germline V gene encodes CDR1 MNHNY and CDR2 SVGAGI (reference sequence). The ends lost 6 bases at V and 2 bases at J; junction bases unmatched: 5. CDR3 bases: TGTGCCAGCAGCCGGGACAGAGACACAGATACGCAGTATTTT. Translated: CASSRDRDTDTQYF.

This clonotype has only a few counts. This chain connects TRBV4-1 to TRBJ1-2, with a weak D call TRBD1 (5 bases). The germline gives CDR1 MGHRA, CDR2 YSYEKL. The CDR3 has 15 residues. V was cut by 1 base and J by 4 bases, with 13 bases left in between. The CDR3 bases are TGCGCCAGCAGCCAAGCCGGGGGGAAAGGCTATGGCTACACCTTC. Translated, it gives CASSQAGGKGYGYTF.

V gene TRBV7-8 combines with J gene TRBJ2-7; 12 positions agree with TRBD2. V gave up 4 bases and J gave up 3 bases; unmatched junction bases: 4. Germline-derived CDR1 and CDR2 are SGHVS and FQNEAQ. The CDR3 totals 15 residues. The DNA of the CDR3 is TGTGCCAGCAGCTCACTAGCGGGAGGTGTCTACGAGCAGTACTTC. Its protein is CASSSLAGGVYEQYF.

This rearrangement joins TRBV4-1 to TRBJ1-5; D remains unclear. Germline CDR1 reads MGHRA; CDR2 reads YSYEKL. V dropped 2 bases and J dropped 7 bases, with 18 bases sitting between them. CDR3 length equals 16 residues. The CDR3 here is CASSQWAGNVAQPQHF. DNA of the CDR3: TGCGCCAGCAGCCAATGGGCCGGGAACGTCGCCCAGCCCCAGCATTTT.

This chain links TRBV18 with TRBJ1-1, with D perhaps matching TRBD1 (6 bases). V lost 2 bases, J lost 4 bases, and 20 bases lay in between. Germline assignment: CDR1 KGHSH and CDR2 LQKENI. The CDR3 loop spans 17 amino acids. The DNA for the CDR3 is TGTGCCAGCTCACCAAGAGGGCCGGACAGCTGGGCCACTGAAGCTTTCTTT. This sequence encodes CASSPRGPDSWATEAFF.

The chain employs TRBV6-2 or TRBV6-3 and TRBJ2-5; the D gene is possibly TRBD2 (5 bases). Germline V gene lookup returns CDR1 MNHEY and CDR2 SVGEGT. The CDR3 contains 13 residues. V lost 8 bases, J lost 7 bases, and 17 bases lay in between. The CDR3 DNA reads TGTGCCAGCGGATTTTTCCCCCGGGGGACCCAGTACTTC. This codes for CASGFFPRGTQYF.

The sample holds many counts of this clonotype. V and J are TRBV7-2 and TRBJ2-3, with a tentative D call TRBD2 (6 bases). The CDR3 length is 15 residues. CDR1 SGHTA and CDR2 FQGNSA come from the germline V gene. V lost 7 bases and J 2 bases, leaving 16 bases between the germline ends. The CDR3 sequence: CASTTLGLNTDTQYF. Here the CDR3 DNA reads TGTGCCAGCACCACCCTTGGACTAAACACAGATACGCAGTATTTT.

A single count supports this clonotype. This clone may be a read error of a much larger clone one base away. The chain is built from TRBV7-2 and TRBJ1-1; maybe TRBD1 (5 bases). CDR3 length: 15 amino acids. V was clipped by 1 base and J by 4 bases, with 13 bases between them. The germline gives CDR1 SGHTA, CDR2 FQGNSA. CDR3 loop: CTSSLGQNYGTEAFF. The CDR3 coding sequence is TGTACCAGCAGCTTAGGACAGAACTATGGCACTGAAGCTTTCTTT.

This clonotype was seen a single time. This chain connects TRBV19 to TRBJ1-1; D gene uncertain. CDR3 length equals 13 residues. Germline values: CDR1 LNHDA, CDR2 SQIVND (reference sequence). The V end lost 7 bases, the J end lost 4 bases, and 13 bases lay between the germline ends. The CDR3 DNA follows: TGTGCCAGTATTGCGGAATTCGGCACTGAAGCTTTCTTT. This translates into CASIAEFGTEAFF.

This clonotype was seen a few times. The chain joins TRBV7-9 to TRBJ2-1; D remains ambiguous. The CDR3 runs 16 residues. V was pared by 4 bases and J by 3 bases, with 16 bases between. Looked up from germline, CDR1 is SEHNR and CDR2 is FQNEAQ (reference sequence). The chain's CDR3 is CASSSRTAGVYNEQFF. CDR3 in DNA: TGTGCCAGCAGCTCGAGGACGGCTGGAGTCTACAATGAGCAGTTCTTC.

This chain uses TRBV28 with TRBJ1-2; TRBD1 agrees at 9 bases. CDR1 is MDHEN and CDR2 is SYDVKM in the germline V gene. The CDR3 loop spans 15 amino acids. With 5 bases clipped from V and 8 bases from J, the junction kept 12 bases outside the gene matches. CDR3 region: CASSPAGQGVEGYTF. The CDR3 nucleotides are TGTGCCAGCAGTCCAGCGGGACAGGGAGTAGAAGGCTACACCTTC.

The chain couples TRBV19 to TRBJ2-5, with D possibly TRBD1 on 6 matching bases. Germline V lookup: CDR1 LNHDA, CDR2 SQIVND (reference sequence). Deletions cut 6 bases from V and 4 bases from J, with 12 bases between. The CDR3 length is 13 residues. The CDR3 protein is CASSRQVRETQYF. In DNA form, the CDR3 reads TGTGCCAGTAGCCGACAGGTTCGAGAGACCCAGTACTTC.

V and J are TRBV12-3 or TRBV12-4 and TRBJ1-5, with D maybe TRBD1 (5 bases). CDR3 length: 15 amino acids. The V gene lost 5 bases and the J gene lost 0 bases, with 11 bases spanning the gap. The CDR3 sequence is CASSPGLYSNQPQHF. The CDR3 DNA reads as TGTGCCAGCAGTCCGGGACTGTATAGCAATCAGCCCCAGCATTTT.

This clonotype has more than one count but fewer than ten. V is TRBV5-1 and J is TRBJ2-3, with TRBD2 matching over 7 bases. This CDR3 comprises 17 residues. V was clipped by 2 bases and J by 2 bases; unmatched bases: 11. Germline V CDR1 and CDR2: SGHRS, YFSETQ. The CDR3: CASSFRGLTEFTDTQYF. The CDR3 region has the DNA TGCGCCAGCAGCTTCCGGGGACTAACAGAATTCACAGATACGCAGTATTTT. The entire variable domain, with the rest obtained from reference TRBV5-1 and TRBJ2-3, is as follows: KAGVTQTPRYLIKTRGQQVTLSCSPISGHRSVSWYQQTPGQGLQFLFEYFSETQRNKGNFPGRFSGRQFSNSRSEMNVSTLELGDSALYLCASSFRGLTEFTDTQYFGPGTRLTVL.

V usage is TRBV7-2 and J usage is TRBJ1-4, with D uncertain. There are 14 residues in the CDR3. V shed 4 bases and J shed 8 bases, with 14 bases lying between them. CDR1 is SGHTA, CDR2 FQGNSA, per germline. CDR3 in amino acids: CASSSDPGWEKLFF. Written as DNA, the CDR3 is TGTGCCAGCAGCTCAGATCCGGGGTGGGAAAAACTGTTTTTT.

As concerns this clonotype: One junction end does not reproduce the germline sequence, and a read error may be involved. The rearrangement links TRBV6-2 or TRBV6-3 to TRBJ2-5; 9 positions match TRBD1. The CDR3 runs to 12 residues. In germline, CDR1 is MNHEY, CDR2 SVGEGT. The CDR3 loop reads CASSVTGGSRTF. The CDR3 nucleotides are TGTGCCAGCAGTGTGACAGGGGGATCCCGAACCTTC.

J is TRBJ2-7 and V is TRBV7-2, with no clear D. The CDR3 is 14 amino acids. The V end was cut by 1 base, the J end by 6 bases, with 13 bases between. Germline loops: CDR1 SGHTA, CDR2 FQGNSA. The CDR3 here is CASSLDFQDVEQYF. CDR3 DNA: TGTGCCAGCAGCTTAGACTTCCAGGACGTCGAGCAGTACTTC.

The V gene is TRBV20-1, the J gene TRBJ2-5, with unresolved D. Germline V gene sequence: CDR1 DFQATT, CDR2 SNEGSKA (reference sequence). The CDR3 length is 14 residues. V lost 0 bases and J lost 3, with 11 bases in between. The CDR3, as DNA: TGCAGTGCTAGAGATAGAGTGGCAAAAGAGACCCAGTACTTC. Translated: CSARDRVAKETQYF.

The genes are TRBV9 and TRBJ1-6; D perhaps matches TRBD1 (6 bases). Trimming cost V 3 bases and J 7 bases, with 11 bases left between them. The CDR3 runs to 14 residues. In germline, CDR1 is SGDLS, CDR2 YYNGEE. For the CDR3, the DNA is TGTGCCAGCAGCGATAACAGGGCAAATTCACCCCTCCACTTT. It is translated as CASSDNRANSPLHF. Full variable domain (remainder filled in from reference TRBV9 and TRBJ1-6): DSGVTQTPKHLITATGQRVTLRCSPRSGDLSVYWYQQSLDQGLQFLIQYYNGEERAKGNILERFSAQQFPDLHSELNLSSLELGDSALYFCASSDNRANSPLHFGNGTRLTVT.

V gene TRBV27 combines with J gene TRBJ2-1; TRBD2 is a possible D gene (6 bases). Per the germline V gene, CDR1 is MNHEY and CDR2 is SMNVEV (reference sequence). The CDR3 is made up of 15 amino acids. V lost 6 bases and J 8 bases, leaving 20 bases between the germline ends. CDR3 protein: CASRLKGAGSHEQFF. The CDR3 nucleotides are TGTGCCAGCAGGCTTAAGGGTGCGGGATCCCATGAGCAGTTCTTC.

As DNA, the CDR3 is TGTGCCAGCAGTGAAATCAGGGTAGATACGCAGTATTTT. Translating gives CASSEIRVDTQYF. V usage is TRBV2 and J usage is TRBJ2-3, with D possibly TRBD1 on 5 matching bases. V was pared by 2 bases and J by 5 bases, with 8 bases between. The CDR3 extends over 13 amino acids. The germline V gene has CDR1 SNHLY and CDR2 FYNNEI. Filled out from reference TRBV2 and TRBJ2-3, the complete variable domain reads EPEVTQTPSHQVTQMGQEVILRCVPISNHLYFYWYRQILGQKVEFLVSFYNNEISEKSEIFDDQFSVERPDGSNFTLKIRSTKLEDSAMYFCASSEIRVDTQYFGPGTRLTVL.

The chain joins TRBV6-2 or TRBV6-3 to TRBJ2-1; weak D call: TRBD2 (6 bases). CDR3 length: 16 amino acids. The V end lost 8 bases, the J end lost 6 bases, and 23 bases lay between the germline ends. Looked up from germline, CDR1 is MNHEY and CDR2 is SVGEGT. The CDR3 coding sequence is TGTGCCAGCCGGGGATGGGACTCCGGTGGGTCCAATGAGCAGTTCTTC. Translating gives CASRGWDSGGSNEQFF.